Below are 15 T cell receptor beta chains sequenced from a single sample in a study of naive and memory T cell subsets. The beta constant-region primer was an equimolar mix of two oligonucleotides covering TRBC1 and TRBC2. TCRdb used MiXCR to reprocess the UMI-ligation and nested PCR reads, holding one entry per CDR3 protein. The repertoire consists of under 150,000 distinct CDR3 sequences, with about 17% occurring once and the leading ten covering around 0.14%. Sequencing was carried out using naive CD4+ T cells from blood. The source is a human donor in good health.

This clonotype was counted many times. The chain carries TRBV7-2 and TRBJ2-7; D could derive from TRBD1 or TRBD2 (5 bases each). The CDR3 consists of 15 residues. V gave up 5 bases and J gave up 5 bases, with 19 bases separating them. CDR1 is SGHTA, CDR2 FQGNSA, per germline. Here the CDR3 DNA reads TGTGCCAGCAGCCACAGTCCCACCGGGACCCACGAGCAGTACTTC. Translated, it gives CASSHSPTGTHEQYF.

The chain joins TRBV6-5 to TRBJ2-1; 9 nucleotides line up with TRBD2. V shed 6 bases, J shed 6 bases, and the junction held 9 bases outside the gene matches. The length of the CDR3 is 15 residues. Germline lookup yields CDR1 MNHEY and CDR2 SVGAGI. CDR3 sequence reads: CASSRTSGFSNEQFF. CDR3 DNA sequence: TGTGCCAGCAGCCGAACTAGCGGGTTCTCCAATGAGCAGTTCTTC.

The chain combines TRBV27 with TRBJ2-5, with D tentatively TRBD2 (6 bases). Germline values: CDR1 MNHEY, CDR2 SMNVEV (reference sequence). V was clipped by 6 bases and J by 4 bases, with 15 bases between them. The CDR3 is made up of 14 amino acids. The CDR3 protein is CASSLPGVPETQYF. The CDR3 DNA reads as TGTGCCAGCAGCCTTCCGGGGGTGCCAGAGACCCAGTACTTC.

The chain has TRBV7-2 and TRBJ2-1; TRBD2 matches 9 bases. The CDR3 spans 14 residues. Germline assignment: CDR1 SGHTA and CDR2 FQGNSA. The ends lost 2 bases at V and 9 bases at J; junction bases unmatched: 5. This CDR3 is CASSLKLAGTEQFF. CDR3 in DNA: TGTGCCAGCAGCTTAAAACTAGCGGGTACTGAGCAGTTCTTC.

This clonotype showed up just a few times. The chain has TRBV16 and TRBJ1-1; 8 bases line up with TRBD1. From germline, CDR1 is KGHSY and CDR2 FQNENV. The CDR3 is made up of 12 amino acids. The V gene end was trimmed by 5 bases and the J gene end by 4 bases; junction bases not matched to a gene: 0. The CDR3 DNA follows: TGTGCCAGCAGCACAGGGGGCACTGAAGCTTTCTTT. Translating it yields CASSTGGTEAFF. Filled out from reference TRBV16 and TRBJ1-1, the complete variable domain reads GEEVAQTPKHLVRGEGQKAKLYCAPIKGHSYVFWYQQVLKNEFKFLISFQNENVFDETGMPKERFSAKCLPNSPCSLEIQATKLEDSAVYFCASSTGGTEAFFGQGTRLTVV.

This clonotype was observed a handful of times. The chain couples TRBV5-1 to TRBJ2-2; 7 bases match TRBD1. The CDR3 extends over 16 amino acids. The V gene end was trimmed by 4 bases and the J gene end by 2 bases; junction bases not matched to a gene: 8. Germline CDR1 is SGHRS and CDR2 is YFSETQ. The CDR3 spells CASSKEDRENTGELFF. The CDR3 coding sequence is TGCGCCAGCAGCAAAGAAGACAGGGAAAACACCGGGGAGCTGTTTTTT. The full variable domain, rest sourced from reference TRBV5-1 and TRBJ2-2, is KAGVTQTPRYLIKTRGQQVTLSCSPISGHRSVSWYQQTPGQGLQFLFEYFSETQRNKGNFPGRFSGRQFSNSRSEMNVSTLELGDSALYLCASSKEDRENTGELFFGEGSRLTVL.

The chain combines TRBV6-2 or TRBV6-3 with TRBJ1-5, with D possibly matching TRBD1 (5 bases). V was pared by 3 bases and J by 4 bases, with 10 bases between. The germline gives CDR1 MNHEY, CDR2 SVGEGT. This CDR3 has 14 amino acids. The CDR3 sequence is CASSYPGSNQPQHF. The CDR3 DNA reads TGTGCCAGCAGTTATCCAGGGTCAAATCAGCCCCAGCATTTT.

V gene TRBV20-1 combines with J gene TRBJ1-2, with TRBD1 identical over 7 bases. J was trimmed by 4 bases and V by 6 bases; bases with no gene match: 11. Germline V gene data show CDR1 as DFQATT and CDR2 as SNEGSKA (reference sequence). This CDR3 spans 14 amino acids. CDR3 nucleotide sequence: TGCAGTGCGCCCGACAGGGACGAGGGCTATGGCTACACCTTC. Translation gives CSAPDRDEGYGYTF.

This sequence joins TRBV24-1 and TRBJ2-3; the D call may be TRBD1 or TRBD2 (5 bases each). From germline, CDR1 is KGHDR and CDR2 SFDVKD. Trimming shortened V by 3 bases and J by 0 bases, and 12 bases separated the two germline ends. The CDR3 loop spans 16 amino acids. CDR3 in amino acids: CATSDPGTDSTDTQYF. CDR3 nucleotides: TGTGCCACCAGTGATCCCGGGACGGATAGCACAGATACGCAGTATTTT.

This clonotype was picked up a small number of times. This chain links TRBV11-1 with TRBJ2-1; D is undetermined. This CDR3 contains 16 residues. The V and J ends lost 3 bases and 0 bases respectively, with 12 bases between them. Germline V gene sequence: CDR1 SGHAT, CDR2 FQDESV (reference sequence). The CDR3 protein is CASSFPQRSSYNEQFF. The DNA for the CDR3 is TGTGCCAGCAGCTTCCCCCAGCGCAGCTCCTACAATGAGCAGTTCTTC. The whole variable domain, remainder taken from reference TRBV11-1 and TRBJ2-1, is EAEVAQSPRYKITEKSQAVAFWCDPISGHATLYWYRQILGQGPELLVQFQDESVVDDSQLPKDRFSAERLKGVDSTLKIQPAELGDSAMYLCASSFPQRSSYNEQFFGPGTRLTVL.

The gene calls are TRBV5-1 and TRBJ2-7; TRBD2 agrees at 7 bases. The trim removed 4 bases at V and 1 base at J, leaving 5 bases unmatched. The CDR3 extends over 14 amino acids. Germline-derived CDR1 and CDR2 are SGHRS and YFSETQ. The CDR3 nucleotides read TGCGCCAGCAGCGCGGGACTACCGTCCTACGAGCAGTACTTC. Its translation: CASSAGLPSYEQYF.

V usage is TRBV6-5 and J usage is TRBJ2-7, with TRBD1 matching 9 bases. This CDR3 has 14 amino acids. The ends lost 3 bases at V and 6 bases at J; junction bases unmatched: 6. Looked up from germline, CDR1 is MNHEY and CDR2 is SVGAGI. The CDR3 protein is CASSYYRGPGEQYF. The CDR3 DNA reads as TGTGCCAGCAGTTATTACAGGGGGCCCGGCGAGCAGTACTTC.

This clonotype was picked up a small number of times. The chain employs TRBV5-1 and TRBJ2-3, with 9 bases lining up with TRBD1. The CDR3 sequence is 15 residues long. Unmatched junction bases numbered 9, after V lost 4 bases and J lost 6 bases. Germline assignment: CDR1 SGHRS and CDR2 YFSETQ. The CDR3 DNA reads TGCGCCAGCAGCCTTGACAGGGGGGCATCTGATACGCAGTATTTT. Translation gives CASSLDRGASDTQYF.

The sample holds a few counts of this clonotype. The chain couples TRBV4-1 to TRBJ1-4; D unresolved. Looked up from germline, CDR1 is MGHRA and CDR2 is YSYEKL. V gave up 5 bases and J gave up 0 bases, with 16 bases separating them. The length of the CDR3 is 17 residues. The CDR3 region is CASSLGPIQATNEKLFF. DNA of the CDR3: TGCGCCAGCAGCTTAGGACCCATACAAGCAACTAATGAAAAACTGTTTTTT.

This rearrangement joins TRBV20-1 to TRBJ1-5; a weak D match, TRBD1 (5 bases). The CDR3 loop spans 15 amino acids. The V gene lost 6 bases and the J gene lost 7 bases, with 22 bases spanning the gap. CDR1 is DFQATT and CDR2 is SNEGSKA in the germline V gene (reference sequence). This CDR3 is CSARNVAGRRQPQHF. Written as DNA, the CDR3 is TGCAGTGCGCGGAATGTTGCAGGGAGGAGGCAGCCCCAGCATTTT.